The subject of this entry is one TCR beta chain. TCRdb keeps only in-frame clones here, not all; method: immunoSEQ multiplex PCR. Among 80,000 to 130,000 clones listed, about nine tenths were seen once. The sample comes from a study of blood T cell repertoires in COVID-19. This CDR3 is 15 amino acids long. Germline CDR1 MNHEY, CDR2 SMNVEV (reference sequence). Trimming stripped 5 bases from V and 4 bases from J, with 15 bases between. The chain uses TRBV27 and TRBJ2-1; possibly TRBD2 for D (7 bases). The sequence was obtained from a man in his 60s with acute or convalescent COVID-19. Sequenced material: peripheral blood. CDR3 sequence reads: CASSQRRGGYNEQFF. DNA for the CDR3: TGTGCCAGCAGTCAGCGGAGGGGGGGATACAATGAGCAGTTCTTC.